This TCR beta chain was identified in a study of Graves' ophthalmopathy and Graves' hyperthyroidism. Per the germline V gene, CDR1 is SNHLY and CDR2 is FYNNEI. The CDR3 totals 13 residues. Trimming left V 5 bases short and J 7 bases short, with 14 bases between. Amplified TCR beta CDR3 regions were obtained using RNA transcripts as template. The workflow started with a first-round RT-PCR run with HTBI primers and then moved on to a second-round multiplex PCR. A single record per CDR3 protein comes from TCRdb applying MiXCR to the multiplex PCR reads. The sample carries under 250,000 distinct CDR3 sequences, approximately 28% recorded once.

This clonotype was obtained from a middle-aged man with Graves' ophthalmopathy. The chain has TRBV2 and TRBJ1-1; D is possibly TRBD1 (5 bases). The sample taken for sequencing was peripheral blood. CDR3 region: CASSQGEGFEAFF. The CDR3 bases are TGTGCCAGCAGTCAAGGGGAAGGGTTTGAAGCTTTCTTT. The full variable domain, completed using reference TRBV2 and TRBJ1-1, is EPEVTQTPSHQVTQMGQEVILRCVPISNHLYFYWYRQILGQKVEFLVSFYNNEISEKSEIFDDQFSVERPDGSNFTLKIRSTKLEDSAMYFCASSQGEGFEAFFGQGTRLTVV.